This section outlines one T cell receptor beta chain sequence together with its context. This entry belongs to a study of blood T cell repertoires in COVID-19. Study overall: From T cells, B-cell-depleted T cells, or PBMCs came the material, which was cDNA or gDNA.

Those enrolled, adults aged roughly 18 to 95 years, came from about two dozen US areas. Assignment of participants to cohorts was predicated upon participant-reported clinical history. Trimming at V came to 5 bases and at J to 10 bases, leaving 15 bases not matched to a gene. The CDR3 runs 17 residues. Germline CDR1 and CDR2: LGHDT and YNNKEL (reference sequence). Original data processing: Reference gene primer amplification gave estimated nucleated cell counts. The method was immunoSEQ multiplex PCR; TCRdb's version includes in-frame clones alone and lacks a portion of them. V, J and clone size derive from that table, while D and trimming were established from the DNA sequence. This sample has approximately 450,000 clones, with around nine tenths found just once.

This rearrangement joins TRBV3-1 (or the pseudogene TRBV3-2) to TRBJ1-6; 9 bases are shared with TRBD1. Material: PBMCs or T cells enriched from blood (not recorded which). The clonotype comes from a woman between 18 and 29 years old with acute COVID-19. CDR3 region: CASSSQGAAILESPLHF. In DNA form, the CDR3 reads TGTGCCAGCAGCTCACAGGGGGCGGCCATTTTAGAGTCACCCCTCCACTTT.